This T cell receptor (beta chain) was sequenced during a study of cytomegalovirus exposure and HLA in healthy donors. V lost 0 bases and J 0 bases, leaving 9 bases between the germline ends. The CDR3 is 15 residues long. CDR1 SGHAT and CDR2 FQNNGV come from the germline V gene. Study outcomes and limitations: Associated with cytomegalovirus, according to the listing, were 150 to 200 TCR beta chains. In an earlier analysis, most TCR beta V segments were productive about 87% or about 30% of the time.

Points on this clone: Antigen unknown.

The PCR was carried out with 60 Vbeta primers and 13 Jbeta primers. Produced via immunoSEQ multiplex PCR; TCRdb's table is partial and in-frame only. The sample records around 44,000 clones, about nine tenths being singletons. The chain carries TRBV11-2 and TRBJ2-7; D is possibly TRBD1 (5 bases). This receptor was taken from a woman aged 40-49 years in good health and CMV-seropositive. The source material was PBMCs. CDR3 residues: CASSLEADSSYEQYF. CDR3 nucleotides: TGTGCCAGCAGCTTAGAGGCCGACAGCTCCTACGAGCAGTACTTC.